These T cell receptor beta chains were read from a single sample in a study of cytomegalovirus exposure and HLA in healthy donors. Produced via immunoSEQ multiplex PCR; TCRdb's table is partial and in-frame only. The sample lists approximately 210,000 clones; about 81% were seen once. Sequences were obtained from PBMCs. The receptor set was obtained from a man aged 40-50 years in good health and CMV-seropositive. Both conserved end residues are part of each CDR3. The order of the fields is J gene, D gene, clone size, V gene, CDR3 DNA, CDR3 protein. The D gene is left open where the match is weak. The size entry is marked missing in some rows and otherwise reads once, few, many or a size class.

>TRBJ2-3|-|-|TRBV27
TGTGCCAGCAGTTTTGTGGTCGCGGATACGCAGTATTTT
CASSFVVADTQYF
>TRBJ2-3|-|-|TRBV9
TGTGCCAGCAGCGTGAACGTGGCGGACATACGGGATACGCAGTATTTT
CASSVNVADIRDTQYF
>TRBJ2-3|TRBD1|once|TRBV5-1
TGCGCCAGCAGCTTGGGACAGGGCAGCACAGATACGCAGTATTTT
CASSLGQGSTDTQYF
>TRBJ2-3|TRBD2|-|TRBV28
TGTGCCAGCAGAGTAGCGGGAGTTTCTGATACGCAGTATTTT
CASRVAGVSDTQYF
>TRBJ1-1|-|-|TRBV6-5
TGTGCCAGCAGTGTGGACAGCCGGGCTTTCTTT
CASSVDSRAFF
>TRBJ2-7|TRBD2|-|TRBV5-1
TGCGCCAGCAGCTCAAATCGAGCGGGAGTCTACGAGCAGTACTTC
CASSSNRAGVYEQYF
>TRBJ2-5|-|-|TRBV5-1
TGCGCCAGCAGCCGTGAGGCCAGCTCCCCATCGGAGACCCAGTACTTC
CASSREASSPSETQYF
>TRBJ2-3|-|-|TRBV25-1
TGTGCCAGCAGTGAAGGAATAGCTTACACAGATACGCAGTATTTT
CASSEGIAYTDTQYF
>TRBJ2-1|TRBD1|-|TRBV27
TGTGCCAGCAGCCTACGGGACAGGGACAATGAGCAGTTCTTC
CASSLRDRDNEQFF
>TRBJ2-7|-|-|TRBV30
TGTGCCTGGAGCCCGACACCCTACGAGCAGTACTTC
CAWSPTPYEQYF
>TRBJ1-2|-|-|TRBV19
TGTGCCAGTAGCCAGTATAGTACCGGGGATTCCTATGGCTACACCTTC
CASSQYSTGDSYGYTF
>TRBJ2-7|-|-|TRBV11-3
TGTGCCAGCAGCTTAGGGGAGGCCGAGCAGTACTTC
CASSLGEAEQYF
>TRBJ2-5|-|once|TRBV7-6
TGTGCCAGCAGCGTGGGACTCAACCAAGAGACCCAGTACTTC
CASSVGLNQETQYF
>TRBJ2-1|-|-|TRBV15
TGTGCCACCAGCTGGGGGGGCAGCGTTGAGCAGTTCTTC
CATSWGGSVEQFF
>TRBJ2-2|TRBD1|once|TRBV7-9
TGTGCCAGCAGGTACCGGGACAGGGGGCAAAACACCGGGGAGCTGTTTTTT
CASRYRDRGQNTGELFF
>TRBJ1-5|TRBD1|once|TRBV7-9
TGTGCCAGCAGCTTGGCGGGACAGTATGATTATAGCAATCAGCCCCAGCATTTT
CASSLAGQYDYSNQPQHF
>TRBJ2-7|TRBD2|-|TRBV5-1
TGCGCCAGCAGCTTGGGCCTAGCGGGAGCCTACGAGCAGTACTTC
CASSLGLAGAYEQYF
>TRBJ1-2|TRBD1|-|TRBV7-7
TGTGCTAGCAGCCTCCGACAGGGGAGAGACTATGGCTACACCTTC
CASSLRQGRDYGYTF
>TRBJ1-1|-|-|TRBV19
TGTGCCAGTAGTATTAAGGGGGAAGCTTTCTTT
CASSIKGEAFF
>TRBJ2-1|-|-|TRBV5-1
TGCGCCAGCAGCTTTGGGAGTCAATCCTACAATGAGCAGTTCTTC
CASSFGSQSYNEQFF
>TRBJ1-5|-|-|TRBV30
TGTGCCTGGAGTGTACATGGGGGGGTAGGGCATCAGCCCCAGCATTTT
CAWSVHGGVGHQPQHF
>TRBJ2-5|TRBD1|-|TRBV10-1
TGCGCCACCCCGACAGGGAAGAGGGTCACCTACCAAGAGACCCAGTACTTC
CATPTGKRVTYQETQYF
>TRBJ2-2|-|-|TRBV7-8
TGTGCCAGCAGCCTAAGACCCCCTGAGGGTGCCGGGGAGCTGTTTTTT
CASSLRPPEGAGELFF
>TRBJ2-2|TRBD2|-|TRBV6-1
TGTGCCAGCAGTGATCAAGCGGGAGAGAACACCGGGGAGCTGTTTTTT
CASSDQAGENTGELFF
>TRBJ1-2|-|-|TRBV6-5
TGTGCCAGCAGTTTACCAGGGCATGGCTACACCTTC
CASSLPGHGYTF
>TRBJ2-7|TRBD1|-|TRBV4-1
TGCGCCAGCAGCCAAGCTTGGGACAGCGAGCAGTACTTC
CASSQAWDSEQYF
>TRBJ1-1|-|-|TRBV7-6
TGTGCCAGCAGCCCCACTTTAGCACCCAACACTGAAGCTTTCTTT
CASSPTLAPNTEAFF
>TRBJ2-5|TRBD2|-|TRBV29-1
TGCAGCGTGAGGGGCGCGGGAGTCCAGGAGACCCAGTACTTC
CSVRGAGVQETQYF
>TRBJ1-2|TRBD1|-|TRBV6-5
TGTGCCGTCCGGGTAGACAGGGCGTATGGCTACACCTTC
CAVRVDRAYGYTF
>TRBJ1-4|-|-|TRBV27
TGTGCCAGCAGTTCCTTCTACGGACTTTATGGTGGGGAAAAACTGTTTTTT
CASSSFYGLYGGEKLFF
>TRBJ2-1|TRBD1|-|TRBV9
TGTGCCAGCAGCGTAGACGGGACAGGGGTCAATGAGCAGTTCTTC
CASSVDGTGVNEQFF
>TRBJ1-5|-|-|TRBV2
TGTGCCAGCAGTATGAGTAGCAATCAGCCCCAGCATTTT
CASSMSSNQPQHF